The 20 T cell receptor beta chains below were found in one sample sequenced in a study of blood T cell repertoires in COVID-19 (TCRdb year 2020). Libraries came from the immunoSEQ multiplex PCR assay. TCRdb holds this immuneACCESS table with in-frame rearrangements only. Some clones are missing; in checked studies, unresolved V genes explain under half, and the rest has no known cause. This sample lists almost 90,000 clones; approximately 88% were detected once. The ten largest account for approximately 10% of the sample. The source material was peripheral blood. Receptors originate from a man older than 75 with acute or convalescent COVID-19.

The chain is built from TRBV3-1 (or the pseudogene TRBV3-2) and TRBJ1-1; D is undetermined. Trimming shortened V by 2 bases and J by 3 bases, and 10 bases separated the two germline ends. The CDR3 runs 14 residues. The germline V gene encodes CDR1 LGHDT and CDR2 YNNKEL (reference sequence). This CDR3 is CASSQNSRDTEAFF. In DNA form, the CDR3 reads TGTGCCAGCAGCCAAAACAGTAGAGACACTGAAGCTTTCTTT.

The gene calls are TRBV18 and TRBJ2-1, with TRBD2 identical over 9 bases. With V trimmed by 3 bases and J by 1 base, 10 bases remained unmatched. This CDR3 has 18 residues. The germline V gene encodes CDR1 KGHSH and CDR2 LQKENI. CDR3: CASSPRLAATRSYNEQFF. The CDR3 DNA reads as TGTGCCAGCTCACCCCGACTAGCGGCGACGAGGTCCTACAATGAGCAGTTCTTC.

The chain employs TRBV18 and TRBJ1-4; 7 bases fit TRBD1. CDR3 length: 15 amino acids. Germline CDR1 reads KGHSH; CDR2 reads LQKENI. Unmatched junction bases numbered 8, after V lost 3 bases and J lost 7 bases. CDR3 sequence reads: CASSPGSGGSEKLFF. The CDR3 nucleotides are TGTGCCAGCTCACCCGGCTCAGGGGGATCTGAAAAACTGTTTTTT.

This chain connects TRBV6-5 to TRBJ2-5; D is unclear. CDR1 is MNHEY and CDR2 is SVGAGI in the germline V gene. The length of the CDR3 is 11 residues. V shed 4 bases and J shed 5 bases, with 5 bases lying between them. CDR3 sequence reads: CASSFMETQYF. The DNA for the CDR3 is TGTGCCAGCAGTTTCATGGAGACCCAGTACTTC.

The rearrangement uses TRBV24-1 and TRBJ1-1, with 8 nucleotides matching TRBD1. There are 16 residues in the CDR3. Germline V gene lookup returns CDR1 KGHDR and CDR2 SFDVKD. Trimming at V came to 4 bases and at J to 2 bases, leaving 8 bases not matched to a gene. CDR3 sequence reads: CATSDAGQGSNTEAFF. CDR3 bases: TGTGCCACCAGTGACGCAGGACAGGGAAGCAACACTGAAGCTTTCTTT.

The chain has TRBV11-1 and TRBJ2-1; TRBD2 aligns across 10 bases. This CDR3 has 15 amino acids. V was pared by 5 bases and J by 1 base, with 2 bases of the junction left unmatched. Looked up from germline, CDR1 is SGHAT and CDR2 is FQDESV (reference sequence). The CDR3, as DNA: TGTGCCAGCAGCCCTAGCGGGAGTTCCTACAATGAGCAGTTCTTC. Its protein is CASSPSGSSYNEQFF.

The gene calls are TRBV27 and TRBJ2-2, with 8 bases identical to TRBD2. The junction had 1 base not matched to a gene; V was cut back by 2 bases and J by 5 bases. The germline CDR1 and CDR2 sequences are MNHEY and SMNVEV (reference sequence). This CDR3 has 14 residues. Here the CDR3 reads CASSLAGGTGELFF. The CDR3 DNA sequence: TGTGCCAGCAGTTTAGCGGGGGGTACCGGGGAGCTGTTTTTT.

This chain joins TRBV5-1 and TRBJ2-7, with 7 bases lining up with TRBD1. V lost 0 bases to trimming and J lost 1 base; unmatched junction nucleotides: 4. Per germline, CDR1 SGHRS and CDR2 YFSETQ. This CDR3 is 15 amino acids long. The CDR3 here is CASSLEGGESYEQYF. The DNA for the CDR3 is TGCGCCAGCAGCTTGGAAGGGGGCGAATCCTACGAGCAGTACTTC.

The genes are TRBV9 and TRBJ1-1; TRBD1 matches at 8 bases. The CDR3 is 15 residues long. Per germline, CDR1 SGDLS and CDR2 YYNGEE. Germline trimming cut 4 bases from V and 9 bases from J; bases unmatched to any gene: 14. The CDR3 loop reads CASSSSTGEKGKAFF. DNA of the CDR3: TGTGCCAGCAGCTCGTCGACAGGGGAAAAGGGAAAAGCTTTCTTT.

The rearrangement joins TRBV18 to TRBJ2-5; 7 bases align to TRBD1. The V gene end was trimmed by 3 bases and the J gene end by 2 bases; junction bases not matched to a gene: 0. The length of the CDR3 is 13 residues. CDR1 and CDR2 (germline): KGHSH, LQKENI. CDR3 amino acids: CASSPGQQETQYF. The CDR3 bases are TGTGCCAGCTCACCGGGACAGCAAGAGACCCAGTACTTC.

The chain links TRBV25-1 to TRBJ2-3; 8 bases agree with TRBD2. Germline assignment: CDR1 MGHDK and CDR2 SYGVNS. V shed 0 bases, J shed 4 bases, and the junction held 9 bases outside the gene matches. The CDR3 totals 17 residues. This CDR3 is CASSEYTSGRFPDTQYF. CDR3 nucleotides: TGTGCCAGCAGTGAATATACGAGCGGGAGATTCCCAGATACGCAGTATTTT.

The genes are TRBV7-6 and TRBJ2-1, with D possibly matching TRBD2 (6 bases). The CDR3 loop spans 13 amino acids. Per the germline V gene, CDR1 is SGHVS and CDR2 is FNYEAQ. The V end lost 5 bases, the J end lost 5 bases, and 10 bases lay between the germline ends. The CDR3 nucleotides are TGTGCCAGCAGCGGGGGACTGGACAATGAGCAGTTCTTC. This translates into CASSGGLDNEQFF. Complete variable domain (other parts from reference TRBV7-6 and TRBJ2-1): GAGVSQSPRYKVTKRGQDVALRCDPISGHVSLYWYRQALGQGPEFLTYFNYEAQQDKSGLPNDRFSAERPEGSISTLTIQRTEQRDSAMYRCASSGGLDNEQFFGPGTRLTVL.

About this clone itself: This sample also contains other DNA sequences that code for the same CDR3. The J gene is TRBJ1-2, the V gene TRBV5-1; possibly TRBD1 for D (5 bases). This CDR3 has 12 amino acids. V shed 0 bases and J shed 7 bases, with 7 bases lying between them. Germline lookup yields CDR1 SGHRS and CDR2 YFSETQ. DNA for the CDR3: TGCGCCAGCAGCTTGGACAGGAGTGGCTACACCTTC. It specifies CASSLDRSGYTF.

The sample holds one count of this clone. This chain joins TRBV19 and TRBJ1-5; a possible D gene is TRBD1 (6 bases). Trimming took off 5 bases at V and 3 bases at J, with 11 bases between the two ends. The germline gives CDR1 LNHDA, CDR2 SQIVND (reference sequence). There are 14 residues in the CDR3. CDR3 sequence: CASSGTRPNQPQHF. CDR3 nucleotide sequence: TGTGCCAGTAGTGGGACACGTCCCAATCAGCCCCAGCATTTT.

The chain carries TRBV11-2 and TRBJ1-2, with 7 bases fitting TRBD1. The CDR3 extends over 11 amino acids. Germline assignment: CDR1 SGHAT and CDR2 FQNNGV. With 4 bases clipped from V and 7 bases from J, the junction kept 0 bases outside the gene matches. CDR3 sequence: CASSYRGGYTF. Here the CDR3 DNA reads TGTGCCAGCAGCTACAGGGGTGGCTACACCTTC.

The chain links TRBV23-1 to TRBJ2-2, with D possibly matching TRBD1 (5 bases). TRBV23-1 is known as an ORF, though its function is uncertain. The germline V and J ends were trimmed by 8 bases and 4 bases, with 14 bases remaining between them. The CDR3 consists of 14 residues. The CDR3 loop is CASVTARGTGELFF. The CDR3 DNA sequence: TGCGCCAGCGTCACGGCTAGGGGCACCGGGGAGCTGTTTTTT.

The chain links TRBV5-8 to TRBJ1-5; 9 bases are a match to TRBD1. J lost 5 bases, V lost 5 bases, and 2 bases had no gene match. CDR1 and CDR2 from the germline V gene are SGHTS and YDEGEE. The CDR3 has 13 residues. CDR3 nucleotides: TGTGCCAGCAGACGGACAGGGGATCAGCCCCAGCATTTT. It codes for CASRRTGDQPQHF.

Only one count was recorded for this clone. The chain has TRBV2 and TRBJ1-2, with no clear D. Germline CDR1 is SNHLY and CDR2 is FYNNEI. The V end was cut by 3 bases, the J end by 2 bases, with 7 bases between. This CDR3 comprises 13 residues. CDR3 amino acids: CASSDRGNYGYTF. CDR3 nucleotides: TGTGCCAGCAGTGACAGAGGCAACTATGGCTACACCTTC.

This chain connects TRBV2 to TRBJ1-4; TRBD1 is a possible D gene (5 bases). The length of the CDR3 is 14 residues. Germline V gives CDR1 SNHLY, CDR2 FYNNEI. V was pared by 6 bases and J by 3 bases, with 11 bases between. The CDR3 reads CASRRGQPNEKLFF. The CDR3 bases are TGTGCCAGCAGGCGGGGCCAGCCTAATGAAAAACTGTTTTTT.

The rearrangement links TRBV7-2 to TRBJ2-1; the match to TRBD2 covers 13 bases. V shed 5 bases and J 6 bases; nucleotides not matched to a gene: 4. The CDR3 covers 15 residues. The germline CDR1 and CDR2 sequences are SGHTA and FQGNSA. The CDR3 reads CASSLGLAGVNEQFF. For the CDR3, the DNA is TGTGCCAGCAGCCTCGGACTAGCGGGAGTCAATGAGCAGTTCTTC.